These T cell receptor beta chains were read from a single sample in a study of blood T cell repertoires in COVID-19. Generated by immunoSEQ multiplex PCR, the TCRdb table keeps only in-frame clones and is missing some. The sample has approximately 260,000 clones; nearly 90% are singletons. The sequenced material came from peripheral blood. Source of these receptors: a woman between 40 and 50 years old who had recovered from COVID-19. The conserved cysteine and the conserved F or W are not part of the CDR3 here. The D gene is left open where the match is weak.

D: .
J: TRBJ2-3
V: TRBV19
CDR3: ASKAAAGAFSIADTQY

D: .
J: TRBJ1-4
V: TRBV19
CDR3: ASSIDTIATNEKLF

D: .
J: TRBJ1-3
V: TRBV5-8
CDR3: ASSSRDTFSGNTIY

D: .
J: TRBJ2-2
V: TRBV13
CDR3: ASSLVAGSGELF

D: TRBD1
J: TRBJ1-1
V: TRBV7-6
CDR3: ASSEQGLGHTEAF

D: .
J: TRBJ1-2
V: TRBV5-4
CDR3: ASSPRAGRQLGYT

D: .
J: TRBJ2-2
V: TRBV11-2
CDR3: ASSPGLAQGELF

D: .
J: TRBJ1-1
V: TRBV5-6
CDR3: ASSFTGTFRDTEAF

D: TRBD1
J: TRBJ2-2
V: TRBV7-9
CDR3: ASQLSRTGTGELF

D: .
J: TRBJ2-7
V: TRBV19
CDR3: ASSIQGVGTYEQY

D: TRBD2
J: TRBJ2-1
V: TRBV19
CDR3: ASHRTSGYNEQF

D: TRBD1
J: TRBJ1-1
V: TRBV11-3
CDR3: ASSFLNRGQGEAF

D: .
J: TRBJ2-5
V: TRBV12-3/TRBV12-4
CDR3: ASKIDNLGTQY

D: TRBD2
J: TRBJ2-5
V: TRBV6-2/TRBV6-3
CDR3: ASSPVGGGDETQY

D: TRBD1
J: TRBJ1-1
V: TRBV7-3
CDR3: ASSSQGARGISSEAF

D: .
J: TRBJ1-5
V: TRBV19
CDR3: ATGRGPQH

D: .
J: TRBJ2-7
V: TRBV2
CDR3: ASRIRTLSEQY

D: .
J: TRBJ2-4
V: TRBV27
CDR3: ASSRDSLAKNIQY

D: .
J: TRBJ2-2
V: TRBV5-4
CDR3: ASSPPRVAGELF

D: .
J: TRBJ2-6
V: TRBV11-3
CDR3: ASSPGSGANVLT

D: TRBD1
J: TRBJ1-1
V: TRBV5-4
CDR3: ASSSAEGARVTEAF

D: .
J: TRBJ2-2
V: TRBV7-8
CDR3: ASRLRGTGELF